These 28 T cell receptor beta chains originate from one sample sequenced in a study of cytomegalovirus exposure and HLA in healthy donors. Amplification used 60 Vbeta primers and 13 Jbeta primers. TCRdb's table, derived via immunoSEQ multiplex PCR, lists solely in-frame clones and lacks some. This sample has 100,000 to 150,000 clones, with 70% to 85% found just once. Sequencing was performed on PBMCs. Receptors were obtained from a woman aged 60-75 years in good health and CMV-seropositive.

V usage is TRBV5-1 and J usage is TRBJ2-3; 11 bases agree with TRBD2. The CDR3 totals 17 residues. The germline CDR1 and CDR2 sequences are SGHRS and YFSETQ. The V gene end was trimmed by 0 bases and the J gene end by 2 bases; junction bases not matched to a gene: 5. The CDR3 DNA reads as TGCGCCAGCAGCTTGGGTTCTAGCGGGGGGTACACAGATACGCAGTATTTT. It encodes CASSLGSSGGYTDTQYF.

The J gene is TRBJ1-4, the V gene TRBV6-5; D ambiguous. The V gene lost 6 bases and the J gene lost 5 bases, with 7 bases spanning the gap. Per germline, CDR1 MNHEY and CDR2 SVGAGI. This CDR3 spans 12 amino acids. This chain's CDR3 is CASRQFNEKLFF. The DNA of the CDR3 is TGTGCCAGCAGGCAGTTCAATGAAAAACTGTTTTTT.

The sample holds a few counts of this clone. The J gene is TRBJ2-3, the V gene TRBV29-1, with 11 nucleotides matching TRBD2. Germline values: CDR1 SQVTM, CDR2 ANQGSEA. The trim removed 5 bases at V and 4 bases at J, leaving 11 bases unmatched. This CDR3 is built from 16 residues. The CDR3 coding sequence is TGCAGCGTTTCGCCGACTAGCGGGGTGGGGCCAGATACGCAGTATTTT. Translating it yields CSVSPTSGVGPDTQYF.

As concerns this clone: Germline and junction disagree at one end, which may indicate a read error. This chain connects TRBV7-3 to TRBJ1-2; 9 bases line up with TRBD1. Germline lookup yields CDR1 SGHTA and CDR2 FQGTGA. CDR3 size: 14 residues. The CDR3 bases are TGTGTCAGCAGCTTAGGGGGACAGGGATATGGCTACACCTTC. This encodes CVSSLGGQGYGYTF.

This clone has just a few counts. The chain recombines TRBV19 with TRBJ1-5, with 7 bases matching TRBD1. Germline CDR1 reads LNHDA; CDR2 reads SQIVND (reference sequence). V dropped 7 bases and J dropped 0; count of bases not matched to a gene: 9. This CDR3 spans 16 amino acids. The CDR3 nucleotides are TGTGCCAGTACCCTATCGGGACAGCATAGCAATCAGCCCCAGCATTTT. As protein: CASTLSGQHSNQPQHF. Full variable domain (outside the CDR3, taken from reference TRBV19 and TRBJ1-5): DGGITQSPKYLFRKEGQNVTLSCEQNLNHDAMYWYRQDPGQGLRLIYYSQIVNDFQKGDIAEGYSVSREKKESFPLTVTSAQKNPTAFYLCASTLSGQHSNQPQHFGDGTRLSIL.

The V call is TRBV11-2, the J call TRBJ2-1; possibly TRBD1 for D (6 bases). Germline V gene data show CDR1 as SGHAT and CDR2 as FQNNGV. The CDR3 contains 16 residues. The V gene lost 0 bases and the J gene lost 7 bases, with 16 bases spanning the gap. CDR3 sequence: CASSLDLGQGSNEQFF. The DNA of the CDR3 is TGTGCCAGCAGCTTAGATTTGGGCCAGGGGTCAAATGAGCAGTTCTTC.

This clone showed up just a few times. The chain joins TRBV29-1 to TRBJ2-3; 8 nucleotides agree with TRBD1. Germline CDR1 is SQVTM and CDR2 is ANQGSEA. The CDR3 is 13 amino acids. The V segment lost 7 bases and the J segment 6 bases; nucleotides outside the gene matches: 9. For the CDR3, the DNA is TGCAGCGAAGTCCAGGGGGCTGGTGATACGCAGTATTTT. Its translation is CSEVQGAGDTQYF.

The chain combines TRBV9 with TRBJ1-2, with D perhaps matching TRBD1 (6 bases). The germline V gene has CDR1 SGDLS and CDR2 YYNGEE. The CDR3 totals 13 residues. V dropped 3 bases and J dropped 8 bases, with 14 bases sitting between them. CDR3 in DNA: TGTGCCAGCAGCGCAACAGGGATGAGGGGCTACACCTTC. Translated, it gives CASSATGMRGYTF.

This clone was seen just once. This rearrangement joins TRBV5-1 to TRBJ2-3; 9 positions match TRBD1. Germline values: CDR1 SGHRS, CDR2 YFSETQ. The CDR3 is 15 residues long. Germline trimming cut 4 bases from V and 1 base from J; bases unmatched to any gene: 4. The CDR3: CASSRGDRGTDTQYF. The CDR3 nucleotides are TGCGCCAGCAGCCGAGGGGACAGGGGCACAGATACGCAGTATTTT.

This clone was seen more than once but under ten times. V and J are TRBV29-1 and TRBJ1-5; TRBD1 agrees at 8 bases. Germline CDR1 and CDR2: SQVTM and ANQGSEA. Trimming took 6 bases from V and 4 from J; bases not matched to a gene: 5. The CDR3 length is 13 residues. The CDR3 loop reads CSVAGQENQPQHF. The CDR3 nucleotides are TGCAGCGTAGCGGGACAGGAGAATCAGCCCCAGCATTTT.

The V gene is TRBV29-1, the J gene TRBJ1-2; TRBD1 agrees at 9 bases. Germline CDR1 and CDR2: SQVTM and ANQGSEA. The CDR3 contains 16 residues. After removal of 0 bases from V and 2 bases from J, the junction contained 7 bases not matched to a gene. The CDR3 DNA is TGCAGCGTTGAAGATAATACAGGGACAGGGAACTATGGCTACACCTTC. It yields the protein CSVEDNTGTGNYGYTF.

This chain uses TRBV10-3 with TRBJ2-7, with 8 bases identical to TRBD1. V lost 0 bases and J lost 2; bases outside the gene matches: 3. CDR3 length: 15 amino acids. From germline, CDR1 is ENHRY and CDR2 SYGVKD. In DNA, the CDR3 is TGTGCCATCAGTGAGTCAGGGACAGGAGCCTACGAGCAGTACTTC. Translated, it gives CAISESGTGAYEQYF.

As regards this clone: Other DNA sequences in this sample translate to the same CDR3. This rearrangement joins TRBV6-5 to TRBJ1-2; D is perhaps TRBD1 (5 bases). CDR3 length equals 13 residues. Germline CDR1 reads MNHEY; CDR2 reads SVGAGI. Trimming left V 2 bases short and J 8 bases short, with 12 bases between. The CDR3 reads CASSYTSGPGYTF. DNA of the CDR3: TGTGCCAGCAGTTACACTTCAGGGCCAGGCTACACCTTC.

The chain employs TRBV6-6 and TRBJ1-5; TRBD1 agrees at 8 bases. V shed 8 bases and J 4 bases; nucleotides not matched to a gene: 7. The germline V gene has CDR1 MNHNY and CDR2 SVGAGI (reference sequence). The CDR3 runs to 14 residues. In DNA, the CDR3 is TGTGCCAGCCTCATGACAGGGGCTAATCAGCCCCAGCATTTT. Translation gives CASLMTGANQPQHF.

V and J are TRBV11-3 and TRBJ2-6; tentative D call: TRBD2 (6 bases). The ends were cut back, 5 bases at V and 10 bases at J, with 15 bases in the middle. Looked up from germline, CDR1 is SGHNT and CDR2 is YENEEA. This CDR3 region has 14 residues. Written as DNA, the CDR3 is TGTGCCAGCAGCCCCCGGGACTCGCCAAACGTCCTGACTTTC. Amino acid sequence: CASSPRDSPNVLTF.

Only a few counts were recorded for this clone. The V gene is TRBV4-2, the J gene TRBJ2-7, with 11 bases aligning to TRBD2. This CDR3 spans 15 amino acids. Trimming took 0 bases from V and 3 from J; bases not matched to a gene: 1. Germline V lookup: CDR1 LGHNA, CDR2 YNFKEQ. The CDR3 nucleotides are TGTGCCAGCAGCCAAGAAGGGACTAGCGGCTACGAGCAGTACTTC. Amino acids: CASSQEGTSGYEQYF.

The chain carries TRBV5-1 and TRBJ2-6; D not resolved. The CDR3 loop spans 17 amino acids. V lost 3 bases and J lost 0, with 13 bases in between. CDR1 is SGHRS and CDR2 is YFSETQ in the germline V gene. In DNA, the CDR3 is TGCGCCAGCAGCTCCGAGAGGCCCCGCTCTGGGGCCAACGTCCTGACTTTC. Its translation is CASSSERPRSGANVLTF.

In DNA, the CDR3 is TGCGCCAGCAGCCGTGACAGGGGTGACGCCGAAGCTTTCTTT. Translation gives CASSRDRGDAEAFF. The chain combines TRBV4-1 with TRBJ1-1, with 8 nucleotides matching TRBD1. Germline assignment: CDR1 MGHRA and CDR2 YSYEKL. J gave up 8 bases and V 4 bases, and 9 bases lay outside the gene matches. The CDR3 covers 14 residues.

This chain links TRBV19 with TRBJ2-5, with TRBD1 as a possible D gene (5 bases). The germline CDR1 and CDR2 sequences are LNHDA and SQIVND (reference sequence). V lost 3 bases, J lost 5 bases, and 16 bases lay in between. The CDR3 runs 15 residues. CDR3 nucleotides: TGTGCCAGTAGTATTGCCCAGGGTCGTGGGGAGACCCAGTACTTC. Its protein product is CASSIAQGRGETQYF.

The gene calls are TRBV9 and TRBJ1-3; weak D call: TRBD1 (5 bases). The CDR3 has 14 residues. The germline V gene has CDR1 SGDLS and CDR2 YYNGEE. V was trimmed by 3 bases and J by 5 bases, leaving 12 bases between them. CDR3 residues: CASSGGTNRNTIYF. The DNA for the CDR3 is TGTGCCAGCAGCGGGGGGACTAATCGAAACACCATATATTTT.

The genes are TRBV15 and TRBJ1-2; 9 bases agree with TRBD1. The CDR3 length is 16 residues. Germline trimming cut 0 bases from V and 8 bases from J; bases unmatched to any gene: 10. Germline V gene sequence: CDR1 LNHNV, CDR2 YYDKDF (reference sequence). The CDR3 here is CATSRDRTGGGWGYTF. CDR3 DNA: TGTGCCACCAGCAGAGATCGAACAGGGGGCGGTTGGGGCTACACCTTC.

This chain connects TRBV9 to TRBJ1-1, with 9 bases lining up with TRBD1. Germline-derived CDR1 and CDR2 are SGDLS and YYNGEE. J lost 4 bases, V lost 5 bases, and 12 bases had no gene match. This CDR3 is 16 amino acids long. The CDR3 DNA reads TGTGCCAGCAGTGATAACACAGGGGGCACCCTCACTGAAGCTTTCTTT. It codes for CASSDNTGGTLTEAFF. The full variable domain, with the rest looked up from reference TRBV9 and TRBJ1-1, is DSGVTQTPKHLITATGQRVTLRCSPRSGDLSVYWYQQSLDQGLQFLIQYYNGEERAKGNILERFSAQQFPDLHSELNLSSLELGDSALYFCASSDNTGGTLTEAFFGQGTRLTVV.

The V call is TRBV7-3, the J call TRBJ2-1, with 7 bases that match TRBD2. With V trimmed by 0 bases and J by 12 bases, 14 bases remained unmatched. The length of the CDR3 is 16 residues. CDR1 and CDR2 from the germline V gene are SGHTA and FQGTGA. As DNA, the CDR3 is TGTGCCAGCAGCTTAACGGGGGGGGGACGCACTCAAAGGCAGTTCTTC. Protein sequence: CASSLTGGGRTQRQFF.

This chain uses TRBV7-9 with TRBJ2-2, with TRBD1 as a possible D gene (5 bases). CDR3 length equals 16 residues. Germline V CDR1 and CDR2: SEHNR, FQNEAQ (reference sequence). Trimming left V 3 bases short and J 7 bases short, with 18 bases between. The CDR3 loop is CASSLGPSSGDGELFF. For the CDR3, the DNA is TGTGCCAGCAGCTTGGGGCCCTCATCGGGTGACGGGGAGCTGTTTTTT.

This clone was seen a single time. One end of the junction does not line up with germline, which may come from a read error. The V gene is TRBV7-9, the J gene TRBJ2-7, with 10 bases that match TRBD1. Looked up from germline, CDR1 is SEHNR and CDR2 is FQNEAQ (reference sequence). The CDR3 runs to 15 residues. CDR3: CSSSNSGTGENEQYF. CDR3 nucleotide sequence: TGTTCCAGCAGCAACAGTGGGACAGGGGAAAACGAGCAGTACTTC.

This clone was seen a handful of times. This chain joins TRBV7-3 and TRBJ2-3; D not resolved. CDR1 and CDR2 from the germline V gene are SGHTA and FQGTGA. This CDR3 spans 13 amino acids. The V end was cut by 5 bases, the J end by 4 bases, with 10 bases between. The CDR3 DNA is TGTGCCAGCAGCACTCAAGAGGCAGATACGCAGTATTTT. Translation gives CASSTQEADTQYF.

The V call is TRBV2, the J call TRBJ2-7; D possibly corresponds to TRBD2 (5 bases). This CDR3 is 13 amino acids long. Germline CDR1 reads SNHLY; CDR2 reads FYNNEI. Trimming pared 7 bases from V and 2 bases from J, leaving 12 bases between. CDR3 loop: CASTRTPPYEQYF. The CDR3, as DNA: TGTGCCAGCACCAGGACTCCCCCCTACGAGCAGTACTTC. Full variable domain (rest looked up from reference TRBV2 and TRBJ2-7): EPEVTQTPSHQVTQMGQEVILRCVPISNHLYFYWYRQILGQKVEFLVSFYNNEISEKSEIFDDQFSVERPDGSNFTLKIRSTKLEDSAMYFCASTRTPPYEQYFGPGTRLTVT.

J is TRBJ1-6 and V is TRBV5-1, with TRBD1 matching over 10 bases. After removal of 0 bases from V and 8 bases from J, the junction contained 2 bases not matched to a gene. Germline V CDR1 and CDR2: SGHRS, YFSETQ. The CDR3 sequence is 15 residues long. CDR3 in DNA: TGCGCCAGCAGCTTGGGTGGGACAGGGGATTCACCCCTCCACTTT. Its protein is CASSLGGTGDSPLHF.